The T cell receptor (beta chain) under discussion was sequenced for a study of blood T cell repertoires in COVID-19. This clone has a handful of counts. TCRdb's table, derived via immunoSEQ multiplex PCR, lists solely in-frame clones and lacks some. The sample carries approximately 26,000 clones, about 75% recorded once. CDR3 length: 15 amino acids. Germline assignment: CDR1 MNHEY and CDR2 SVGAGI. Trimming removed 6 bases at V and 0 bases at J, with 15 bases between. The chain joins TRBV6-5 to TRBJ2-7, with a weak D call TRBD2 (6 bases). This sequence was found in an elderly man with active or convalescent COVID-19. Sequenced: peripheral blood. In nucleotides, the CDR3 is TGTGCCAGCAGCCCCCTGGGGGGTAACTCCTACGAGCAGTACTTC. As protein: CASSPLGGNSYEQYF.